The clone carrying this T cell receptor beta chain was picked up a small number of times. No antigen is known for it. Trimming cost V 4 bases and J 1 base, with 11 bases left between them. This CDR3 is built from 15 residues. CDR1 is SGHRS and CDR2 is YFSETQ in the germline V gene. The sample belongs to a study of blood T cells in healthy people across ages. Study-level findings and limits: PBMC samples, being unsorted, prevented any conclusive comparison of naive and antigen-experienced cells. Strong correlation was found linking TCR beta diversity to naive T cell percentage.

The authors ran a second PCR of about 7 to 11 cycles using a sample-barcoded 5' primer and a J-beta primer mix. Each cDNA molecule received a tag from a template-switch adaptor that had 12 random nucleotides. TCRdb reanalysed the 5' RACE reads using MiXCR and keeps one entry per CDR3 protein. The sample holds 850,000 to 1,100,000 distinct CDR3 sequences, around two fifths seen once. The chain is built from TRBV5-1 and TRBJ2-2; possibly TRBD1 for D (6 bases). Sequenced material: blood. The clonotype originates from a man between 18 and 29 years old in good health. The CDR3, as DNA: TGCGCCAGCAGCGGGGGCGCCTTGAACACCGGGGAGCTGTTTTTT. Amino acids: CASSGGALNTGELFF.